These 24 T cell receptor beta chains originate from one sample sequenced in a study of spatial heterogeneity in lung cancer. A single record per CDR3 protein comes from TCRdb applying MiXCR to the 5' RACE reads. The sample lists about 13,000 distinct CDR3 sequences, approximately 4.6% seen once, with approximately 25% in the top ten. General study points: How many expanded intratumoral alpha and beta TCRs were present tracked the tumor mutation count, which was a count of nonsynonymous mutations.

The antigens these receptors bind are not known. Sample time point: sample taken at primary tumor resection. Material: lung tumor tissue, obtained at surgery. These receptor sequences come from a male donor with early-stage non-small cell lung cancer.

There are many counts of this clonotype. The library was designed around alpha chains, so this beta chain is a stray read whose abundance carries little weight. The chain uses TRBV12-3 or TRBV12-4 and TRBJ1-5; D not resolved. Trimming stripped 7 bases from V and 2 bases from J, with 12 bases between. The CDR3 contains 14 residues. CDR3 sequence reads: CASTPGGGNQPQHF. CDR3 in DNA: TGTGCCAGCACTCCAGGCGGAGGCAATCAGCCCCAGCATTTT.

About this clonotype itself: A much larger clone lies one base from this, so it may be a read error. This beta chain came through as a stray read in a library set up for alpha chains, and its size says little. The chain has TRBV20-1 and TRBJ1-6; 7 nucleotides align to TRBD1. The CDR3 loop spans 12 amino acids. The germline gives CDR1 DFQATT, CDR2 SNEGSKA (reference sequence). CDR3: CSTRTGNSPLHF. The CDR3 DNA follows: TGCAGTACTAGGACAGGCAATTCACCCCTCCACTTT.

This clonotype was seen ten or more times. This beta chain is a stray read from a library made for alpha chains; its abundance is not meaningful. V and J are TRBV15 and TRBJ1-3; no reliable D call. The V gene lost 0 bases and the J gene lost 0 bases, with 12 bases spanning the gap. The CDR3 is made up of 17 amino acids. Looked up from germline, CDR1 is LNHNV and CDR2 is YYDKDF (reference sequence). This CDR3 is CATSRDPTASSGNTIYF. CDR3 bases: TGTGCCACCAGCAGAGATCCCACAGCCTCCTCTGGAAACACCATATATTTT.

In its sample, this clonotype was seen a few times. This beta chain slipped into a library made for alpha chains as a stray read, so its size is not meaningful. The V and J genes are TRBV19 and TRBJ2-7, with a weak D call TRBD1 (5 bases). V dropped 3 bases and J dropped 4 bases, with 13 bases sitting between them. CDR1 LNHDA and CDR2 SQIVND come from the germline V gene (reference sequence). The CDR3 is made up of 14 amino acids. CDR3 sequence reads: CASSIARATYEQYF. CDR3 nucleotides: TGTGCCAGTAGTATTGCCAGGGCGACTTACGAGCAGTACTTC.

This clonotype was counted only a few times. This beta chain is a stray sequence in a library constructed for alpha chains; its clone size is not meaningful. The chain couples TRBV28 to TRBJ2-7, with TRBD1 matching 7 bases. Germline CDR1 and CDR2: MDHEN and SYDVKM. J was trimmed by 3 bases and V by 6 bases; bases with no gene match: 8. This CDR3 comprises 14 residues. CDR3 sequence: CASSSPGQFYEQYF. The CDR3 DNA is TGTGCCAGCAGCTCTCCGGGACAGTTCTACGAGCAGTACTTC.

Ten or more counts support this clonotype. Since the library was made to target alpha chains, this beta chain is a stray read and its abundance is not meaningful. J is TRBJ2-7 and V is TRBV28; possible D gene TRBD1, 6 bases. V was clipped by 10 bases and J by 5 bases, with 18 bases between them. Germline loops: CDR1 MDHEN, CDR2 SYDVKM. CDR3 size: 13 residues. CDR3 sequence (DNA): TGTGCCACAGTGACAGGTGCCCGCGACGAGCAGTACTTC. Translating gives CATVTGARDEQYF. Full variable domain (remainder filled in from reference TRBV28 and TRBJ2-7): DVKVTQSSRYLVKRTGEKVFLECVQDMDHENMFWYRQDPGLGLRLIYFSYDVKMKEKGDIPEGYSVSREKKERFSLILESASTNQTSMYLCATVTGARDEQYFGPGTRLTVT.

For this clonotype: This beta chain lies outside the target of a library built for alpha chains; its clone size means little. The chain recombines TRBV12-3 or TRBV12-4 with TRBJ2-7; TRBD1 is a possible D gene (6 bases). With 0 bases removed from V and 7 bases from J, the gap between germline ends came to 13 bases. This CDR3 contains 14 residues. The CDR3 DNA sequence: TGTGCCAGCAGTTTAGCGGGGGCTCTGCAAGAGCAGTACTTC. Its protein is CASSLAGALQEQYF.

This clonotype appeared many times. As an off-target read in a library built for alpha chains, this beta chain has a frequency of little significance. The chain has TRBV27 and TRBJ1-6; no reliable D call. V was clipped by 2 bases and J by 7 bases, with 6 bases between them. CDR1 and CDR2 (germline): MNHEY, SMNVEV (reference sequence). The length of the CDR3 is 13 residues. The CDR3 sequence: CASSLERNSPLHF. CDR3 nucleotide sequence: TGTGCCAGCAGTTTAGAAAGGAATTCACCCCTCCACTTT.

With regard to this clonotype: This beta chain is an off-target read within a library intended for alpha chains, so its frequency means little. V is TRBV27 and J is TRBJ2-7, with TRBD2 identical over 8 bases. In germline, CDR1 is MNHEY, CDR2 SMNVEV (reference sequence). J lost 3 bases, V lost 4 bases, and 8 bases had no gene match. CDR3 size: 15 residues. CDR3 sequence: CASSSPQRGNYEQYF. For the CDR3, the DNA is TGTGCCAGCAGTTCCCCTCAGCGGGGGAACTACGAGCAGTACTTC.

This clonotype was seen at least ten times. This beta chain is an unintended read in a library built for alpha chains; its size means little. The V and J genes are TRBV4-1 and TRBJ1-6; D ambiguous. V was cut by 8 bases and J by 4 bases, with 15 bases left in between. The CDR3 is 15 amino acids. The germline V gene encodes CDR1 MGHRA and CDR2 YSYEKL. The CDR3 reads CASSHGRTYNSPLHF. DNA for the CDR3: TGCGCCAGCTCGCATGGCAGGACTTATAATTCACCCCTCCACTTT.

This clonotype has a count of ten or more. This beta chain slipped into a library made for alpha chains as a stray read, so its size is not meaningful. V gene TRBV5-8 combines with J gene TRBJ2-7, with TRBD1 as a possible D gene (5 bases). Trimming left V 4 bases short and J 8 bases short, with 13 bases between. Germline CDR1 reads SGHTS; CDR2 reads YDEGEE. The CDR3 consists of 12 residues. Here the CDR3 reads CASSPVTAQQYF. DNA for the CDR3: TGTGCCAGCAGCCCCGTGACAGCCCAGCAGTACTTC.

This clonotype has a count of ten or more. Found in a library prepared for alpha chains, this beta chain is an off-target read, and its abundance has little meaning. This rearrangement joins TRBV5-5 to TRBJ2-7, with no clear D. Germline V gene data show CDR1 as SGHKS and CDR2 as YYEKEE (reference sequence). There are 12 residues in the CDR3. Trimming shortened V by 2 bases and J by 7 bases, and 10 bases separated the two germline ends. The CDR3 nucleotides read TGTGCCAGCAGCTTAGGTGGTAGAGAGCAGTACTTC. Residues: CASSLGGREQYF.

As concerns this clonotype: Since the library was made to target alpha chains, this beta chain is a stray read and its abundance is not meaningful. This chain joins TRBV25-1 and TRBJ2-7, with D perhaps being TRBD1 or TRBD2 (6 bases each). Germline assignment: CDR1 MGHDK and CDR2 SYGVNS. This CDR3 is 14 amino acids long. V was trimmed by 7 bases and J by 2 bases, leaving 15 bases between them. The CDR3 DNA sequence: TGTGCCAGCACCAAAACGGGGGCTCCCTACGAGCAGTACTTC. This encodes CASTKTGAPYEQYF.

The table lists this clonotype with many counts. This beta chain turned up in a library designed for alpha chains; as an off-target read, its abundance says little. The gene calls are TRBV9 and TRBJ2-3, with D possibly matching TRBD2 (5 bases). The germline CDR1 and CDR2 sequences are SGDLS and YYNGEE. This CDR3 region has 14 residues. V was shortened by 4 bases and J by 0 bases, with 9 bases between the two germline ends. The CDR3 DNA follows: TGTGCCAGCAGCCCGGGGATTAGCACAGATACGCAGTATTTT. Residues: CASSPGISTDTQYF.

This clonotype showed up many times. The library was built for alpha chains, so this beta chain is an off-target read and its size means little. The genes are TRBV6-1 and TRBJ1-4; a possible D gene is TRBD1 (6 bases). This CDR3 is built from 14 residues. Trimming left V 6 bases short and J 5 bases short, with 13 bases between. The germline V gene has CDR1 MNHNS and CDR2 SASEGT. The CDR3 spells CASSADRGNEKLFF. CDR3 DNA sequence: TGTGCCAGCAGCGCGGACAGAGGAAATGAAAAACTGTTTTTT.

This clonotype was counted at least ten times. This beta chain lies outside the target of a library built for alpha chains; its clone size means little. The chain recombines TRBV29-1 with TRBJ1-1; D is unresolved. V lost 1 base and J lost 2, with 8 bases in between. The CDR3 has 13 amino acids. Germline CDR1 reads SQVTM; CDR2 reads ANQGSEA. The CDR3 nucleotides read TGCAGCGTTGAAGTTCGGACTAACACTGAAGCTTTCTTT. This encodes CSVEVRTNTEAFF. The full variable domain, in which reference TRBV29-1 and TRBJ1-1 provide the parts outside the CDR3, is SAVISQKPSRDICQRGTSLTIQCQVDSQVTMMFWYRQQPGQSLTLIATANQGSEATYESGFVIDKFPISRPNLTFSTLTVSNMSPEDSSIYLCSVEVRTNTEAFFGQGTRLTVV.

Comments on this clonotype: A much larger clone is a single base away; this may be a read error. Because this beta chain is a stray read in a library intended to capture alpha chains, its abundance should not be given much weight. This chain links TRBV4-1 with TRBJ2-2, with D perhaps TRBD1 or TRBD2 (5 bases each). CDR3 length equals 15 residues. Germline V gene data show CDR1 as MGHRA and CDR2 as YSYEKL. In nucleotides, the CDR3 is TGCGCCAGCAGCCGTAAAGACAGAGACACCGGGGAGCCGTTTTTT. It specifies CASSRKDRDTGEPFF.

This clonotype occurred many times. This beta chain was picked up by a library intended for alpha chains and is off target, so its count carries little meaning. The chain uses TRBV6-5 and TRBJ2-7; D uncertain. CDR1 and CDR2 (germline): MNHEY, SVGAGI. This CDR3 contains 13 residues. V lost 5 bases and J lost 2, with 10 bases in between. CDR3 loop: CASSLGSAYEQYF. CDR3 bases: TGTGCCAGCAGTCTGGGATCGGCCTACGAGCAGTACTTC.

This clonotype showed up many times. A library made for alpha chains picked up this beta chain off target, so its size means little. The V and J genes are TRBV7-2 and TRBJ2-7, with a weak D call TRBD2 (7 bases). The length of the CDR3 is 17 residues. V gave up 3 bases and J gave up 3 bases, with 21 bases separating them. Germline V lookup: CDR1 SGHTA, CDR2 FQGNSA. The CDR3 protein is CASSFVAGAPNYYEQYF. CDR3 nucleotides: TGTGCCAGCAGCTTCGTGGCGGGGGCCCCAAACTACTACGAGCAGTACTTC.

This clonotype has at least ten counts. This beta chain turned up in a library designed for alpha chains; as an off-target read, its abundance says little. V and J are TRBV4-3 and TRBJ2-2; 7 nucleotides match TRBD1. The J segment lost 2 bases and the V segment lost 0 bases, leaving 3 bases of the junction unmatched. The CDR3 contains 16 residues. Germline lookup yields CDR1 LGHNA and CDR2 YSLEER. The CDR3 is CASSQDRGFNTGELFF. Written as DNA, the CDR3 is TGCGCCAGCAGCCAAGACAGGGGGTTTAACACCGGGGAGCTGTTTTTT.

By share, this clonotype counts as medium-sized. Since the library was made to target alpha chains, this beta chain is a stray read and its abundance is not meaningful. The CDR3 nucleotides read TGTGCCAGCAGTTACTCCCACAGCCAAGAGACCCAGTACTTC. Its protein is CASSYSHSQETQYF. This chain links TRBV6-6 with TRBJ2-5; D remains ambiguous. Trimming took 0 bases from V and 1 from J, leaving 6 bases between them. Germline CDR1 is MNHNY and CDR2 is SVGAGI (reference sequence). The CDR3 extends over 14 amino acids.

Remarks on this clonotype: Because the library targeted alpha chains, this beta chain is an off-target read whose size means little. The genes are TRBV6-5 and TRBJ1-1; possible D gene TRBD1, 6 bases. V lost 5 bases to trimming and J lost 10 bases, with 29 bases between them. Germline V gene sequence: CDR1 MNHEY, CDR2 SVGAGI. CDR3 length: 17 amino acids. CDR3 DNA: TGTGCCAGCAGTCGGGACACCCTCAGAGACAGAATAATTGTAGCTTTCTTT. Protein: CASSRDTLRDRIIVAFF.

In its sample, this clonotype was seen many times. Since the library was made to target alpha chains, this beta chain is a stray read and its abundance is not meaningful. The chain recombines TRBV6-1 with TRBJ2-7; D might be TRBD2 (6 bases). V shed 5 bases and J shed 0 bases, with 11 bases lying between them. There are 14 residues in the CDR3. Germline V gives CDR1 MNHNS, CDR2 SASEGT. Here the CDR3 DNA reads TGTGCCAGCAGTAGGGACTCCAACTCCTACGAGCAGTACTTC. Amino acids: CASSRDSNSYEQYF.

On this clonotype itself: For a library built for alpha chains, this beta chain is a stray read; little rests on its size. The rearrangement uses TRBV5-4 and TRBJ2-2; 7 nucleotides align to TRBD1. The CDR3 is made up of 15 amino acids. The germline gives CDR1 SGHNT, CDR2 YYREEE (reference sequence). V shed 5 bases, J shed 4 bases, and the junction held 8 bases outside the gene matches. CDR3 DNA sequence: TGTGCCAGCAGGGAGGAAGGGGGCCGCACCGGGGAGCTGTTTTTT. It codes for CASREEGGRTGELFF.